The next 19 T cell receptor beta chains were all read from a single sample in a study of blood T cell repertoires in COVID-19. Assay used: immunoSEQ multiplex PCR; TCRdb lists only in-frame clones, some missing. The sample contains about 220,000 clones, roughly 85% of which appear only once. The sample comprised peripheral blood. All receptors come from a man aged 45-65 years who had recovered from COVID-19.

CDR3 protein: CASSLEAIEAYNEQFF. CDR3 nucleotides: TGTGCCAGCAGCTTAGAAGCGATCGAGGCCTACAATGAGCAGTTCTTC. The chain carries TRBV7-9 and TRBJ2-1; D gene uncertain. The CDR3 sequence is 16 residues long. Germline CDR1 SEHNR, CDR2 FQNEAQ (reference sequence). Trimming cost V 1 base and J 2 bases, with 12 bases left between them.

CDR3 coding DNA: TGTGCCAGCAGTATGCGGACAGGGGCAGATACGCAGTATTTT. Translation gives CASSMRTGADTQYF. The genes are TRBV6-5 and TRBJ2-3, with 9 nucleotides matching TRBD1. Trimming cost V 5 bases and J 4 bases; bases outside gene matches: 4. The germline V gene has CDR1 MNHEY and CDR2 SVGAGI. CDR3 length equals 14 residues.

This chain joins TRBV3-1 (or the pseudogene TRBV3-2) and TRBJ2-5; TRBD2 matches 10 bases. The germline CDR1 and CDR2 sequences are LGHDT and YNNKEL (reference sequence). This CDR3 is built from 15 residues. The junction had 6 bases not matched to a gene; V was cut back by 3 bases and J by 5 bases. CDR3 sequence (DNA): TGTGCCAGCAGCCAGTGGACTAGCGGCTCGGAGACCCAGTACTTC. Amino acids: CASSQWTSGSETQYF.

The chain is built from TRBV19 and TRBJ1-5; the D gene is possibly TRBD1 (6 bases). CDR3 length: 11 residues. Germline V CDR1 and CDR2: LNHDA, SQIVND (reference sequence). Between the trimmed V and J ends, which lost 8 bases and 7 bases, there was a span of 9 bases. CDR3 in amino acids: CASGDRQPQHF. CDR3 DNA: TGTGCCAGTGGCGACAGGCAGCCCCAGCATTTT. Supplemented by reference TRBV19 and TRBJ1-5, the full variable domain reads DGGITQSPKYLFRKEGQNVTLSCEQNLNHDAMYWYRQDPGQGLRLIYYSQIVNDFQKGDIAEGYSVSREKKESFPLTVTSAQKNPTAFYLCASGDRQPQHFGDGTRLSIL.

The chain employs TRBV24-1 and TRBJ1-2, with D possibly TRBD1 on 5 matching bases. This CDR3 comprises 14 residues. Germline CDR1 reads KGHDR; CDR2 reads SFDVKD. Trimming shortened V by 4 bases and J by 2 bases, and 10 bases separated the two germline ends. CDR3 loop: CATSERGKNYGYTF. The CDR3 bases are TGTGCCACCAGTGAAAGGGGAAAGAACTATGGCTACACCTTC.

V and J are TRBV7-9 and TRBJ2-5; 8 positions match TRBD2. After removal of 1 base from V and 0 bases from J, the junction contained 7 bases not matched to a gene. This CDR3 spans 17 amino acids. Germline CDR1 is SEHNR and CDR2 is FQNEAQ (reference sequence). The CDR3 spells CASSLGYLAGNQETQYF. The DNA for the CDR3 is TGTGCCAGCAGCTTAGGATATTTAGCGGGAAACCAAGAGACCCAGTACTTC.

A few counts support this clone. The gene calls are TRBV5-4 and TRBJ2-3; 8 nucleotides agree with TRBD2. V dropped 6 bases and J dropped 0; count of bases not matched to a gene: 6. The CDR3 is 15 amino acids. Germline assignment: CDR1 SGHNT and CDR2 YYREEE (reference sequence). The chain's CDR3 is CASNDKRESTDTQYF. In nucleotides, the CDR3 is TGTGCCAGCAACGACAAGCGGGAGAGCACAGATACGCAGTATTTT.

The V call is TRBV19, the J call TRBJ1-1; possibly TRBD1 for D (5 bases). The germline V gene encodes CDR1 LNHDA and CDR2 SQIVND (reference sequence). The V end was cut by 3 bases, the J end by 4 bases, with 9 bases between. The CDR3 has 13 amino acids. CDR3 sequence: CASSISGATEAFF. CDR3 DNA sequence: TGTGCCAGTAGTATTAGTGGGGCCACTGAAGCTTTCTTT.

The J gene is TRBJ1-1, the V gene TRBV25-1, with 7 nucleotides matching TRBD1. The CDR3 extends over 12 amino acids. Germline lookup yields CDR1 MGHDK and CDR2 SYGVNS. V was pared by 6 bases and J by 11 bases, with 9 bases of the junction left unmatched. CDR3 coding DNA: TGTGCCAGCAGGGGGAGACAGGGTTGGGCTTTCTTT. Encoded protein: CASRGRQGWAFF.

Only one count was recorded for this clone. The chain is built from TRBV5-4 and TRBJ2-5; 7 positions match TRBD1. This CDR3 has 15 amino acids. Germline V gives CDR1 SGHNT, CDR2 YYREEE (reference sequence). V lost 0 bases and J lost 4; bases outside the gene matches: 6. CDR3 loop: CASSLERGGAETQYF. In nucleotides, the CDR3 is TGTGCCAGCAGCTTGGAGAGAGGGGGCGCAGAGACCCAGTACTTC.

The sample holds a few counts of this clone. This chain links TRBV9 with TRBJ2-2; D possibly corresponds to TRBD1 (6 bases). The CDR3 covers 17 residues. With 0 bases removed from V and 7 bases from J, the gap between germline ends came to 19 bases. In germline, CDR1 is SGDLS, CDR2 YYNGEE. The CDR3 loop is CASSVESRPGAVGELFF. In DNA, the CDR3 is TGTGCCAGCAGCGTAGAGTCGCGGCCAGGGGCGGTCGGGGAGCTGTTTTTT.

This clone was found once. The rearrangement uses TRBV29-1 and TRBJ1-2; D might be TRBD1 (5 bases). The CDR3 covers 15 residues. Trimming took 1 base from V and 6 from J, leaving 18 bases between them. Germline loops: CDR1 SQVTM, CDR2 ANQGSEA. The CDR3 spells CSVEAEAGSLHGYTF. CDR3 bases: TGCAGCGTTGAAGCCGAGGCAGGGTCCCTCCATGGCTACACCTTC.

The V gene is TRBV15, the J gene TRBJ1-5; D remains ambiguous. Per the germline V gene, CDR1 is LNHNV and CDR2 is YYDKDF (reference sequence). The CDR3 loop spans 14 amino acids. The V end was cut by 0 bases, the J end by 5 bases, with 8 bases between. The CDR3 protein is CATSRDPSYQPQHF. CDR3 nucleotides: TGTGCCACCAGCAGAGACCCCTCCTATCAGCCCCAGCATTTT.

The count of this clone is one. The chain carries TRBV7-2 and TRBJ2-2, with D perhaps matching TRBD2 (5 bases). V shed 1 base and J shed 6 bases, with 18 bases lying between them. Germline CDR1 and CDR2: SGHTA and FQGNSA. The CDR3 runs to 17 residues. The DNA of the CDR3 is TGTGCCAGCAGCTTAGTGGCCAACGGGGTGCAGGCCGGGGAGCTGTTTTTT. It is translated as CASSLVANGVQAGELFF.

V gene TRBV28 combines with J gene TRBJ1-5; D not certain. In germline, CDR1 is MDHEN, CDR2 SYDVKM. Trimming took 1 base from V and 6 from J, leaving 4 bases between them. This CDR3 spans 12 amino acids. The CDR3 loop reads CASSLSSQPQHF. As DNA, the CDR3 is TGTGCCAGCAGTTTATCTTCTCAGCCCCAGCATTTT.

The chain recombines TRBV6-1 with TRBJ1-1; D is ambiguous. V lost 3 bases, J lost 4 bases, and 9 bases lay in between. Germline lookup yields CDR1 MNHNS and CDR2 SASEGT. CDR3 length: 13 amino acids. CDR3 in DNA: TGTGCCAGCAGTGAGGGCTCCATCACTGAAGCTTTCTTT. Amino acids: CASSEGSITEAFF.

V usage is TRBV27 and J usage is TRBJ2-5; 7 nucleotides agree with TRBD2. Germline CDR1 reads MNHEY; CDR2 reads SMNVEV (reference sequence). CDR3 size: 15 residues. After removal of 0 bases from V and 7 bases from J, the junction contained 8 bases not matched to a gene. The chain's CDR3 is CASSLSASGPRTQYF. CDR3 sequence (DNA): TGTGCCAGCAGTTTATCGGCTAGCGGCCCCAGGACCCAGTACTTC.

This clone was recorded many times. The V gene is TRBV28, the J gene TRBJ2-6, with D unresolved. There are 15 residues in the CDR3. CDR1 MDHEN and CDR2 SYDVKM come from the germline V gene. V was clipped by 5 bases and J by 0 bases, with 8 bases between them. This CDR3 is CASSPYYSGANVLTF. CDR3 sequence (DNA): TGTGCCAGCAGTCCTTACTACTCTGGGGCCAACGTCCTGACTTTC.

This clone was observed a handful of times. V and J are TRBV11-2 and TRBJ2-6, with a tentative D call TRBD1 (6 bases). The CDR3 spans 16 residues. Per germline, CDR1 SGHAT and CDR2 FQNNGV. The V gene lost 3 bases and the J gene lost 2 bases, with 11 bases spanning the gap. The DNA for the CDR3 is TGTGCCAGCAGCTTCAACAGGGATCCTGGGGCCAACGTCCTGACTTTC. This sequence encodes CASSFNRDPGANVLTF.